This is a list of T cell receptor beta chains from one sample in a study of T cell repertoires and leukemia-associated antigens. These receptors are not linked to any known antigen. MiXCR, applied by TCRdb to the 5' RACE reads, yields one record per CDR3 protein. The sample consists of some 13,000 distinct CDR3 sequences, approximately 39% of them appearing once. The sequencing input was CD3+ T cells sorted from blood and cultured. The receptors were sampled from a female donor in good health. The CDR3 runs from the conserved cysteine through the conserved F or W. The D gene is left open where the match is weak. Size values are once, few and many counts, or a class for expanded clones, and some rows have none.

d_call	clone_size	j_call	v_call	cdr3_aa	cdr3_nt
NA	NA	TRBJ2-7	TRBV5-1	CASSGEQGTYEQYF	TGCGCCAGCAGCGGAGAACAGGGAACCTACGAGCAGTACTTC
NA	NA	TRBJ1-6	TRBV5-1	CANRLTGRDSPLHF	TGCGCCAACAGGCTGACAGGCCGGGATTCACCCCTCCACTTT
TRBD2	many	TRBJ2-2	TRBV5-3	CARSLDGTSGRPRAGELFF	TGTGCCAGAAGCTTGGACGGGACTAGCGGGAGACCGCGGGCCGGGGAGCTGTTTTTT
TRBD1	medium-sized	TRBJ2-7	TRBV10-3	CAIRQTGGLGEQYF	TGTGCCATCAGGCAGACAGGGGGCCTGGGGGAGCAGTACTTC
TRBD1	medium-sized	TRBJ2-3	TRBV5-1	CASSLDPGTGITDTQYF	TGCGCCAGCAGCTTGGACCCCGGGACAGGGATCACAGATACGCAGTATTTT
TRBD1	medium-sized	TRBJ1-3	TRBV7-8	CASSATQTGGSGNTIYF	TGTGCCAGCAGCGCCACCCAGACAGGGGGCTCTGGAAACACCATATATTTT
NA	medium-sized	TRBJ2-7	TRBV2	CASSDQPGGTLWYF	TGTGCCAGCAGTGATCAACCAGGGGGGACTTTGTGGTACTTC
NA	many	TRBJ2-5	TRBV5-1	CASSLEAGPQETQYF	TGCGCCAGCAGCTTGGAGGCAGGGCCTCAAGAGACCCAGTACTTC
NA	many	TRBJ2-2	TRBV12-3/TRBV12-4	CASSQFRINTGELFF	TGTGCCAGCAGCCAATTCCGAATCAACACCGGGGAGCTGTTTTTT
NA	NA	TRBJ2-1	TRBV19	CATGPGTSSYSEQFF	TGTGCCACAGGACCAGGGACTTCTTCTTACAGTGAGCAGTTCTTC
TRBD1	NA	TRBJ1-2	TRBV10-3	CAISADRPPYGYTF	TGTGCCATCAGTGCGGACAGGCCCCCCTATGGCTACACCTTC
TRBD1	NA	TRBJ1-5	TRBV19	CTSSLIRTGAPDQPQHF	TGTACCAGTAGTTTAATCAGGACAGGGGCCCCAGATCAGCCCCAGCATTTT
NA	NA	TRBJ2-2	TRBV7-9	CASSIDSYTGELFF	TGTGCCAGCAGCATCGACAGTTACACCGGGGAGCTGTTTTTT
TRBD2	many	TRBJ2-7	TRBV5-6	CASSQLAGGPYEQYF	TGTGCCAGCAGCCAACTAGCGGGAGGGCCCTACGAGCAGTACTTC
NA	NA	TRBJ2-3	TRBV25-1	CASSGTGGLTDTQYF	TGTGCCAGCAGTGGAACTGGCGGGTTGACAGATACACAGTATTTT
TRBD1	medium-sized	TRBJ2-1	TRBV29-1	CSVEGTGVSNEQFF	TGCAGCGTTGAGGGGACAGGGGTATCGAATGAGCAGTTCTTC
NA	NA	TRBJ2-5	TRBV14	CASSGQSGETQYF	TGTGCCAGCAGTGGGCAGTCGGGGGAGACCCAGTACTTC
NA	NA	TRBJ2-2	TRBV5-1	CASSETRGEGELFF	TGCGCCAGCAGCGAGACAAGGGGGGAAGGGGAGCTGTTTTTT
NA	medium-sized	TRBJ2-2	TRBV12-3/TRBV12-4	CASSSSSGELFF	TGTGCCAGCAGTTCTAGTTCCGGGGAGCTGTTTTTT
TRBD2	many	TRBJ2-7	TRBV28	CASSFPSGSYEQYF	TGTGCCAGCAGTTTCCCTAGCGGGAGCTACGAGCAGTACTTC
TRBD1	medium-sized	TRBJ2-7	TRBV20-1	CSARVWDRAYEQYF	TGCAGTGCTAGAGTCTGGGACAGGGCCTACGAGCAGTACTTC
NA	few	TRBJ1-1	TRBV24-1	CATSDQGNTEAFF	TGTGCCACCAGTGATCAGGGGAACACTGAAGCTTTCTTT
TRBD2	medium-sized	TRBJ2-3	TRBV29-1	CSVPLAGSTDTQYF	TGCAGCGTTCCACTAGCGGGTAGCACAGATACGCAGTATTTT
NA	NA	TRBJ2-3	TRBV12-3/TRBV12-4	CASSSGGRASDLSTDTQYF	TGTGCCAGCAGTTCCGGGGGGCGGGCTAGCGACCTAAGCACAGATACGCAGTATTTT
NA	NA	TRBJ2-7	TRBV12-3/TRBV12-4	CVGSPEALLGYEQYF	TGTGTCGGCAGCCCGGAGGCGCTCCTGGGGTACGAGCAGTACTTC
NA	NA	TRBJ1-1	TRBV7-3	CASSLTRSGEAFF	TGTGCCAGCAGCTTAACCCGGTCAGGTGAAGCTTTCTTT
NA	medium-sized	TRBJ2-1	TRBV12-3/TRBV12-4	CASSLVGRGLFF	TGTGCCAGCAGTTTAGTAGGGAGAGGGCTGTTCTTC
NA	medium-sized	TRBJ2-5	TRBV5-1	CASGQIQETQYF	TGCGCCAGTGGACAGATCCAAGAGACCCAGTACTTC
NA	many	TRBJ2-7	TRBV18	CASSPPGGPEQYF	TGTGCCAGCTCACCACCGGGCGGCCCCGAGCAGTACTTC
TRBD1	many	TRBJ2-5	TRBV20-1	CSATLDRRETQYF	TGCAGTGCTACCCTGGACAGGAGAGAGACCCAGTACTTC
NA	medium-sized	TRBJ2-2	TRBV29-1	CSVRTGMITGELFF	TGCAGCGTTCGAACAGGGATGATCACCGGGGAGCTGTTTTTT
NA	medium-sized	TRBJ2-3	TRBV29-1	CSVGYLSTDTQYF	TGCAGCGTGGGGTACCTCAGCACAGATACGCAGTATTTT
NA	once	TRBJ2-5	TRBV7-8	CAGSNRETQYF	TGTGCCGGCAGTAATCGGGAGACCCAGTACTTC
TRBD1	medium-sized	TRBJ2-7	TRBV5-6	CASSLETGTYEQYF	TGTGCCAGCAGCTTGGAGACAGGGACCTACGAGCAGTACTTC
NA	NA	TRBJ2-2	TRBV5-5	CASSPRVGGSNGELFF	TGTGCCAGCAGCCCTAGAGTGGGCGGATCGAACGGGGAGCTGTTTTTT
NA	NA	TRBJ2-3	TRBV12-3/TRBV12-4	CASTLLTGRGTDTQYF	TGTGCCAGCACCTTATTAACAGGGCGAGGCACAGATACGCAGTATTTT
TRBD1	medium-sized	TRBJ2-7	TRBV20-1	CSGSGQAAYEQYF	TGCAGTGGTTCGGGACAGGCCGCCTACGAGCAGTACTTC
NA	medium-sized	TRBJ1-4	TRBV20-1	CSARENPGRGSASLFF	TGCAGTGCTAGAGAAAATCCCGGGAGGGGCTCCGCGAGCCTGTTTTTT
NA	NA	TRBJ2-7	TRBV7-9	CASSPQRGEIGQGKLWEQYF	TGCGCCAGCAGCCCTCAACGAGGTGAAATAGGGCAGGGTAAGCTGTGGGAGCAGTACTTC
TRBD2	NA	TRBJ2-1	TRBV4-2	CASSHPLAGGLEGGEQFF	TGTGCCAGCAGCCATCCGCTAGCGGGAGGCCTCGAGGGGGGCGAGCAGTTCTTC
NA	medium-sized	TRBJ1-4	TRBV15	CATILPLCVHEKLFF	TGTGCCACCATCCTGCCTCTATGTGTCCATGAAAAACTGTTTTTT
NA	medium-sized	TRBJ2-5	TRBV11-2	CASSLRGDAQETQYF	TGTGCCAGCAGCTTGCGTGGCGATGCTCAAGAGACCCAGTACTTC
NA	NA	TRBJ1-5	TRBV28	CASSLLSDRGINQPQHF	TGTGCCAGCAGTTTACTCTCCGATAGAGGGATCAATCAGCCCCAGCATTTT